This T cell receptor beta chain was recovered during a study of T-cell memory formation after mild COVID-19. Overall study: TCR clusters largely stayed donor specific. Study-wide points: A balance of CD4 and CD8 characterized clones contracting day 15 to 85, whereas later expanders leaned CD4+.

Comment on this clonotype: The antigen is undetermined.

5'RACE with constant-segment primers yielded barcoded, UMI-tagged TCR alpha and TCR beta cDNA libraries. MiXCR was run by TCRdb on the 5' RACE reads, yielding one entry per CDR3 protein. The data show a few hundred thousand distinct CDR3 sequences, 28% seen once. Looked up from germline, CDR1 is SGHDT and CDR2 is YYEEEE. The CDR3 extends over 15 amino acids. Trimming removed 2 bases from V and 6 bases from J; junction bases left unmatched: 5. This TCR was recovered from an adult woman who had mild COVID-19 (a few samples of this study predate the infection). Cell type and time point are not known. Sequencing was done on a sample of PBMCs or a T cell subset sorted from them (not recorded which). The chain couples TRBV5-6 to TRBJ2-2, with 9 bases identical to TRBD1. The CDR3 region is CASSFMHRGPGELFF. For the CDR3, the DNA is TGTGCCAGCAGCTTTATGCACAGGGGGCCCGGGGAGCTGTTTTTT.